This entry describes one T cell receptor beta chain. The antigen is not known. This entry comes from a study of T cell responses to AZD1222 COVID-19 vaccine. General study points: Seropositive status at baseline applied to only five to seven AZD1222 recipients.

Sequencing used immunoSEQ multiplex PCR; TCRdb keeps in-frame clones, though not all of them. The sample comprises 150,000 to 180,000 clones, 75% to 95% of which are singletons, and 1.5% to 2% rests with the top ten. Germline CDR1 is KGHSH and CDR2 is LQKENI. With V trimmed by 1 base and J by 2 bases, 6 bases remained unmatched. There are 19 residues in the CDR3. The clonotype originates from an adult in good health. This specimen consisted of peripheral blood, obtained on day 0 of AZD1222 vaccination. The chain links TRBV18 to TRBJ2-2; 14 nucleotides match TRBD2. CDR3 DNA: TGTGCCAGCTCACCACTTGGGACTAGCGGGAGCGAAAACACCGGGGAGCTGTTTTTT. Protein sequence: CASSPLGTSGSENTGELFF.